This T cell receptor (beta chain) stems from a study of blood T cell repertoires in COVID-19. Produced via immunoSEQ multiplex PCR; TCRdb's table is partial and in-frame only. The table lists 250,000 to 350,000 clones, around 88% of them singletons. Concerning this clone: The sample carries other DNA sequences with the same CDR3.

V shed 2 bases and J 4 bases; nucleotides not matched to a gene: 4. The CDR3 length is 14 residues. The V gene's germline CDR1 is MNHEY and CDR2 SMNVEV (reference sequence). The sequenced sample was peripheral blood. This sequence joins TRBV27 and TRBJ1-2, with 7 bases identical to TRBD1. The clonotype comes from a man aged 25-45 years with acute or convalescent COVID-19. CDR3: CASSLKQGSYGYTF. CDR3 DNA: TGTGCCAGCAGTTTAAAACAGGGGAGCTATGGCTACACCTTC.